What follows are 11 T cell receptor beta chains derived from one specimen sequenced in a study of T cell repertoires in cytomegalovirus infection. No cognate antigen is known for these TCRs. TCRdb ran MiXCR on the reads and lists one entry per CDR3 protein. The table lists about 83,000 distinct CDR3 sequences, roughly a quarter of them singletons, with about half in the top ten. The input for sequencing was CD8+ T cells from cultured PBMCs, taken from culture after CMV antigen stimulation. All receptors derive from a human donor in good health (CMV status not recorded). Some clones in this sample may be carry-over from other donors' samples.

This rearrangement joins TRBV29-1 to TRBJ2-3, with 8 bases fitting TRBD2. Germline CDR1 and CDR2: SQVTM and ANQGSEA. V lost 1 base and J lost 4; bases outside the gene matches: 10. The CDR3 is 16 residues long. The CDR3 DNA is TGCAGCGTTGAAGTAAGAGCGGGAGTTGGGCCAGATACGCAGTATTTT. Translating it yields CSVEVRAGVGPDTQYF.

The V gene is TRBV19, the J gene TRBJ1-2; 10 nucleotides align to TRBD1. The germline V gene has CDR1 LNHDA and CDR2 SQIVND (reference sequence). This CDR3 is built from 16 residues. Trimming took 3 bases from V and 8 from J; bases not matched to a gene: 12. The chain's CDR3 is CASSMLPGQGVGGYTF. The CDR3 bases are TGTGCCAGTAGTATGCTTCCTGGACAGGGGGTAGGAGGCTACACCTTC.

This clonotype was counted between two and nine times. The V and J genes are TRBV9 and TRBJ1-1; D might be TRBD1 (5 bases). The CDR3 spans 13 residues. Per the germline V gene, CDR1 is SGDLS and CDR2 is YYNGEE. V shed 1 base and J shed 3 bases, with 7 bases lying between them. The CDR3 protein is CASSVQGHTEAFF. The CDR3, as DNA: TGTGCCAGCAGCGTACAGGGTCACACTGAAGCTTTCTTT.

This clonotype was seen a few times. The chain couples TRBV27 to TRBJ1-2; 10 positions agree with TRBD1. Germline V gene data show CDR1 as MNHEY and CDR2 as SMNVEV (reference sequence). The junction had 4 bases not matched to a gene; V was cut back by 4 bases and J by 2 bases. The CDR3 contains 15 residues. The CDR3 coding sequence is TGTGCCAGCAGTTCCGGGACAGGGGAGAACTATGGCTACACCTTC. Amino acid sequence: CASSSGTGENYGYTF.

The sample holds many counts of this clonotype. V usage is TRBV20-1 and J usage is TRBJ2-5; 7 positions agree with TRBD2. Losses at the gene ends were 4 bases for V and 5 bases for J; bases not matched to a gene: 7. This CDR3 is built from 13 residues. CDR1 and CDR2 (germline): DFQATT, SNEGSKA (reference sequence). The CDR3 region is CSAKAGEYETQYF. The CDR3 DNA reads TGCAGTGCTAAGGCGGGAGAATACGAGACCCAGTACTTC.

This chain connects TRBV27 to TRBJ1-5; D not resolved. The CDR3 has 17 residues. CDR1 and CDR2 from the germline V gene are MNHEY and SMNVEV (reference sequence). Trimming shortened V by 3 bases and J by 4 bases, and 19 bases separated the two germline ends. Here the CDR3 reads CASSFSIDPASNQPQHF. CDR3 bases: TGTGCCAGCAGTTTTTCCATTGACCCAGCCTCAAATCAGCCCCAGCATTTT.

As to this clonotype: One base away lies a much larger clone, so this may be a sequencing read error. This chain joins TRBV7-6 and TRBJ2-1; tentative D call: TRBD2 (6 bases). The CDR3 runs 14 residues. The V gene's germline CDR1 is SGHVS and CDR2 FNYEAQ. The CDR3: CAGSYSGFYNEQFF. The CDR3 DNA reads TGTGCCGGCAGCTATAGCGGATTTTACAATGAGCAGTTCTTC.

The genes are TRBV29-1 and TRBJ2-7; D gene unclear. CDR1 is SQVTM and CDR2 is ANQGSEA in the germline V gene. V lost 4 bases and J 2 bases, leaving 21 bases between the germline ends. The CDR3 runs to 16 residues. DNA for the CDR3: TGCAGCGTTGGGGCCCTCCTCGGCGACAAGACCTACGAGCAGTACTTC. This sequence encodes CSVGALLGDKTYEQYF.

Comments on this clonotype: A much larger clone is a single base away; this may be a read error. The V call is TRBV6-6, the J call TRBJ2-7; 9 bases line up with TRBD1. CDR1 and CDR2 (germline): MNHNY, SVGAGI (reference sequence). The CDR3 contains 14 residues. The CDR3 sequence is CASNYGTGTYEQYF. CDR3 DNA: TGTGCCAGCAATTACGGGACAGGGACCTACGAGCAGTACTTC.

This clonotype appeared a few times. J is TRBJ2-2 and V is TRBV7-6, with 7 bases lining up with TRBD2. Germline lookup yields CDR1 SGHVS and CDR2 FNYEAQ. The CDR3 contains 18 residues. V lost 1 base and J lost 0; bases outside the gene matches: 8. Here the CDR3 DNA reads TGTGCCAGCAGCTTAGATTTGGCTAGCGGACCGAACACCGGGGAGCTGTTTTTT. This encodes CASSLDLASGPNTGELFF.

This clonotype was seen repeatedly, ten times or more. The rearrangement joins TRBV6-1 to TRBJ2-3; 7 nucleotides line up with TRBD2. With 1 base clipped from V and 6 bases from J, the junction kept 7 bases outside the gene matches. The CDR3 has 15 residues. CDR1 is MNHNS, CDR2 SASEGT, per germline. CDR3 in amino acids: CASSEGPLAVDTQYF. The CDR3 nucleotides are TGTGCCAGCAGTGAAGGTCCGCTAGCGGTGGATACGCAGTATTTT.